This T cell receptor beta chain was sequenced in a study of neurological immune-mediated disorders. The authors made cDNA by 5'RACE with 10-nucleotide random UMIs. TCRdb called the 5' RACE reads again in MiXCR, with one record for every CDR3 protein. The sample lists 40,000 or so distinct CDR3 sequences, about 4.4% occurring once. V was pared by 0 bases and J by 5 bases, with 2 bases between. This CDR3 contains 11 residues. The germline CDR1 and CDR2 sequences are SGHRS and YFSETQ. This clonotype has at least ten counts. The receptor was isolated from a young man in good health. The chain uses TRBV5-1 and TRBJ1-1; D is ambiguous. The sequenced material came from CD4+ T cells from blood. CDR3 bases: TGCGCCAGCAGCTTGGGTACTGAAGCTTTCTTT. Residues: CASSLGTEAFF.